The 27 T cell receptor beta chains listed next were all sequenced from one sample in a study of blood T cell repertoires in COVID-19. Some clones are missing from TCRdb's copy, which holds only in-frame ones; the method was immunoSEQ multiplex PCR. The sample records under 200,000 clones, 87% being singletons. Sequences were obtained from peripheral blood. Receptor source: a woman aged 60-75 years who had recovered from COVID-19.

The rearrangement uses TRBV24-1 and TRBJ2-3; D is possibly TRBD1 (6 bases). Trimming removed 2 bases from V and 1 base from J, with 12 bases in between. The germline gives CDR1 KGHDR, CDR2 SFDVKD. The CDR3 extends over 16 amino acids. CDR3 coding DNA: TGTGCCACCAGTGATTACTACAGGGCCGGCACAGATACGCAGTATTTT. Amino acid sequence: CATSDYYRAGTDTQYF.

The chain carries TRBV19 and TRBJ2-1; 7 nucleotides line up with TRBD2. The V gene's germline CDR1 is LNHDA and CDR2 SQIVND (reference sequence). After removal of 3 bases from V and 7 bases from J, the junction contained 6 bases not matched to a gene. The CDR3 consists of 14 residues. CDR3 region: CASSIGGGRNEQFF. As DNA, the CDR3 is TGTGCCAGTAGTATCGGCGGGGGAAGGAATGAGCAGTTCTTC.

J is TRBJ2-7 and V is TRBV5-1; TRBD1 matches at 9 bases. CDR3 size: 15 residues. The trim removed 4 bases at V and 1 base at J, leaving 6 bases unmatched. Germline lookup yields CDR1 SGHRS and CDR2 YFSETQ. CDR3 DNA sequence: TGCGCCAGCAGCCATCCGGGACAGGGATCCTACGAGCAGTACTTC. Its translation: CASSHPGQGSYEQYF.

The rearrangement links TRBV19 to TRBJ1-1; 7 bases map to TRBD1. The CDR3 runs to 15 residues. V shed 4 bases, J shed 8 bases, and the junction held 13 bases outside the gene matches. Germline CDR1 LNHDA, CDR2 SQIVND (reference sequence). The CDR3 sequence: CASSRGRRQGREAFF. CDR3 nucleotides: TGTGCCAGTAGTAGGGGCCGAAGACAGGGTCGCGAAGCTTTCTTT. The full variable domain, with the rest looked up from reference TRBV19 and TRBJ1-1, is DGGITQSPKYLFRKEGQNVTLSCEQNLNHDAMYWYRQDPGQGLRLIYYSQIVNDFQKGDIAEGYSVSREKKESFPLTVTSAQKNPTAFYLCASSRGRRQGREAFFGQGTRLTVV.

This rearrangement joins TRBV9 to TRBJ1-4; perhaps TRBD1 as D (5 bases). Germline V gives CDR1 SGDLS, CDR2 YYNGEE. There are 17 residues in the CDR3. The V end was cut by 3 bases, the J end by 0 bases, with 15 bases between. The CDR3 here is CASSAHRGSPTNEKLFF. CDR3 DNA sequence: TGTGCCAGCAGCGCCCACCGGGGGTCGCCAACTAATGAAAAACTGTTTTTT.

The genes are TRBV19 and TRBJ1-5, with 7 bases that match TRBD1. Germline V gene data show CDR1 as LNHDA and CDR2 as SQIVND (reference sequence). This CDR3 has 15 amino acids. Unmatched junction bases numbered 7, after V lost 8 bases and J lost 0 bases. The CDR3 DNA follows: TGTGCCAGTTCGACAGGGACAAATAGCAATCAGCCCCAGCATTTT. Protein product: CASSTGTNSNQPQHF.

The gene calls are TRBV6-1 and TRBJ2-5; TRBD2 agrees at 8 bases. With V trimmed by 0 bases and J by 2 bases, 8 bases remained unmatched. CDR1 is MNHNS and CDR2 is SASEGT in the germline V gene. The CDR3 runs to 17 residues. CDR3 protein: CASSEARAGGRQETQYF. CDR3 nucleotide sequence: TGTGCCAGCAGTGAAGCGAGGGCGGGGGGTCGACAAGAGACCCAGTACTTC.

This rearrangement joins TRBV10-3 to TRBJ2-1; 11 nucleotides agree with TRBD2. The CDR3 is 18 residues long. With V trimmed by 10 bases and J by 3 bases, 17 bases remained unmatched. The germline V gene has CDR1 ENHRY and CDR2 SYGVKD. CDR3 sequence (DNA): TGTGCCACCCGACAGGGTAGCGGGGGGGCGCCAATCTACAATGAGCAGTTCTTC. Protein sequence: CATRQGSGGAPIYNEQFF.

This chain joins TRBV18 and TRBJ1-6; perhaps TRBD1 as D (6 bases). Trimming shortened V by 5 bases and J by 0 bases, and 14 bases separated the two germline ends. The V gene's germline CDR1 is KGHSH and CDR2 LQKENI. The CDR3 has 17 amino acids. The CDR3 DNA reads as TGTGCCAGCTCAACACTAACAGGGAGCTCCTATAATTCACCCCTCCACTTT. Encoded protein: CASSTLTGSSYNSPLHF. Full variable domain (missing parts from reference TRBV18 and TRBJ1-6): NAGVMQNPRHLVRRRGQEARLRCSPMKGHSHVYWYRQLPEEGLKFMVYLQKENIIDESGMPKERFSAEFPKEGPSILRIQQVVRGDSAAYFCASSTLTGSSYNSPLHFGNGTRLTVT.

The rearrangement uses TRBV11-2 and TRBJ2-3, with no clear D. CDR3 length: 14 amino acids. Germline assignment: CDR1 SGHAT and CDR2 FQNNGV. V gave up 5 bases and J gave up 0 bases, with 9 bases separating them. This CDR3 is CASSPTTSTDTQYF. DNA of the CDR3: TGTGCCAGCAGCCCGACGACTAGCACAGATACGCAGTATTTT.

The gene calls are TRBV28 and TRBJ1-2; TRBD1 aligns across 7 bases. Germline V gene data show CDR1 as MDHEN and CDR2 as SYDVKM. J gave up 2 bases and V 2 bases, and 5 bases lay outside the gene matches. This CDR3 spans 15 amino acids. The DNA of the CDR3 is TGTGCCAGCAGTTTAGAGGGACAGTACAACTATGGCTACACCTTC. Amino acid sequence: CASSLEGQYNYGYTF.

The chain combines TRBV28 with TRBJ1-6; TRBD1 matches 9 bases. This CDR3 spans 15 amino acids. With V trimmed by 5 bases and J by 10 bases, 9 bases remained unmatched. CDR1 is MDHEN, CDR2 SYDVKM, per germline. As DNA, the CDR3 is TGTGCCAGCAGTGGTACCGGGACAGGGAAATCACCCCTCCACTTT. Its protein is CASSGTGTGKSPLHF.

The gene calls are TRBV27 and TRBJ2-1, with 8 bases that match TRBD2. Looked up from germline, CDR1 is MNHEY and CDR2 is SMNVEV (reference sequence). The CDR3 has 21 residues. The V and J ends lost 8 bases and 0 bases, in that order; junction bases with no gene match: 24. CDR3 sequence reads: CASSRNGGATSSLSSYNEQFF. The CDR3 DNA follows: TGTGCCAGCTCAAGAAACGGGGGGGCCACATCGTCACTCAGCTCCTACAATGAGCAGTTCTTC.

The gene calls are TRBV4-3 and TRBJ1-2, with D uncertain. Germline V CDR1 and CDR2: LGHNA, YSLEER. Trimming left V 0 bases short and J 8 bases short, with 16 bases between. The CDR3 runs 15 residues. The CDR3 coding sequence is TGCGCCAGCAGCCAAGAAAGTGTATCACGGAGGGGCTACACCTTC. The encoded protein is CASSQESVSRRGYTF.

The V and J genes are TRBV18 and TRBJ1-1; 9 nucleotides agree with TRBD1. This CDR3 has 18 residues. Germline loops: CDR1 KGHSH, CDR2 LQKENI. J was trimmed by 0 bases and V by 3 bases; bases with no gene match: 11. CDR3 protein: CASSPPRGQGYLNTEAFF. CDR3 DNA sequence: TGTGCCAGCTCACCGCCCAGGGGACAGGGTTATTTGAACACTGAAGCTTTCTTT. The full variable domain, with the rest looked up from reference TRBV18 and TRBJ1-1, is NAGVMQNPRHLVRRRGQEARLRCSPMKGHSHVYWYRQLPEEGLKFMVYLQKENIIDESGMPKERFSAEFPKEGPSILRIQQVVRGDSAAYFCASSPPRGQGYLNTEAFFGQGTRLTVV.

A single count supports this clone. The chain combines TRBV11-2 with TRBJ2-1; TRBD1 is a possible D gene (6 bases). Germline CDR1 is SGHAT and CDR2 is FQNNGV. V was cut by 2 bases and J by 0 bases, with 8 bases left in between. This CDR3 has 15 amino acids. This chain's CDR3 is CASSLQGHSYNEQFF. In DNA, the CDR3 is TGTGCCAGCAGCTTACAGGGACACTCCTACAATGAGCAGTTCTTC.

V is TRBV28 and J is TRBJ1-4; D may be TRBD1 (6 bases). Trimming removed 7 bases at V and 0 bases at J, with 15 bases between. The CDR3 runs 16 residues. Germline CDR1 reads MDHEN; CDR2 reads SYDVKM. CDR3 sequence reads: CASKIPGDATNEKLFF. The CDR3 DNA sequence: TGTGCCAGCAAAATCCCAGGGGATGCAACTAATGAAAAACTGTTTTTT.

This chain links TRBV29-1 with TRBJ2-2; a weak D match, TRBD1 (6 bases). The germline V gene encodes CDR1 SQVTM and CDR2 ANQGSEA. Trimming removed 6 bases from V and 3 bases from J, with 8 bases in between. The CDR3 totals 12 residues. The CDR3 here is CSVDSYTGELFF. CDR3 DNA: TGCAGCGTGGACAGTTACACCGGGGAGCTGTTTTTT.

The chain joins TRBV28 to TRBJ1-3; D ambiguous. The CDR3 extends over 17 amino acids. Between the trimmed V and J ends, which lost 5 bases and 3 bases, there was a span of 20 bases. CDR1 is MDHEN, CDR2 SYDVKM, per germline. The CDR3 is CASSHPTTRVIGNTIYF. The CDR3 DNA reads as TGTGCCAGCAGTCACCCTACCACCCGGGTCATTGGAAACACCATATATTTT. Looking up the rest from reference TRBV28 and TRBJ1-3 gives the full variable domain: DVKVTQSSRYLVKRTGEKVFLECVQDMDHENMFWYRQDPGLGLRLIYFSYDVKMKEKGDIPEGYSVSREKKERFSLILESASTNQTSMYLCASSHPTTRVIGNTIYFGEGSWLTVV.

The J gene is TRBJ2-7, the V gene TRBV2; D is uncertain. The CDR3 extends over 11 amino acids. The germline gives CDR1 SNHLY, CDR2 FYNNEI. Deletions cut 4 bases from V and 6 bases from J, with 7 bases between. DNA for the CDR3: TGTGCCAGCAGTGTTTACATCGAGCAGTACTTC. Residues: CASSVYIEQYF. The whole variable domain, remainder taken from reference TRBV2 and TRBJ2-7, is EPEVTQTPSHQVTQMGQEVILRCVPISNHLYFYWYRQILGQKVEFLVSFYNNEISEKSEIFDDQFSVERPDGSNFTLKIRSTKLEDSAMYFCASSVYIEQYFGPGTRLTVT.

The chain has TRBV19 and TRBJ2-3; a possible D gene is TRBD2 (5 bases). The CDR3 consists of 15 residues. V was trimmed by 4 bases and J by 0 bases, leaving 11 bases between them. Germline CDR1 and CDR2: LNHDA and SQIVND (reference sequence). CDR3 loop: CASSRGLASTDTQYF. CDR3 coding DNA: TGTGCCAGTAGTAGAGGCCTAGCTAGCACAGATACGCAGTATTTT.

The CDR3 here is CASTGQGRANTEAFF. The CDR3 DNA reads TGTGCCAGCACGGGACAGGGAAGGGCGAACACTGAAGCTTTCTTT. The chain joins TRBV19 to TRBJ1-1; 9 bases are shared with TRBD1. Looked up from germline, CDR1 is LNHDA and CDR2 is SQIVND (reference sequence). The CDR3 runs 15 residues. Trimming cost V 9 bases and J 1 base; bases outside gene matches: 9.

This clone was found once. The V call is TRBV5-1, the J call TRBJ1-6; TRBD1 matches 10 bases. There are 16 residues in the CDR3. Germline V lookup: CDR1 SGHRS, CDR2 YFSETQ. The V gene end was trimmed by 2 bases and the J gene end by 8 bases; junction bases not matched to a gene: 7. CDR3 residues: CASSLVPTGGDSPLHF. Written as DNA, the CDR3 is TGCGCCAGCAGCTTAGTCCCGACAGGGGGCGATTCACCCCTCCACTTT.

The V call is TRBV5-5, the J call TRBJ1-1; possible D gene TRBD1, 5 bases. V lost 4 bases and J 0 bases, leaving 13 bases between the germline ends. Per the germline V gene, CDR1 is SGHKS and CDR2 is YYEKEE (reference sequence). The CDR3 consists of 15 residues. In DNA, the CDR3 is TGTGCCAGCAGCCTAGGGGTGTCCATGAACACTGAAGCTTTCTTT. Amino acid sequence: CASSLGVSMNTEAFF.

The chain joins TRBV28 to TRBJ1-5; D is possibly TRBD1 (6 bases). The CDR3 is 18 residues long. Germline CDR1 is MDHEN and CDR2 is SYDVKM. V shed 2 bases and J shed 0 bases, with 17 bases lying between them. The CDR3 sequence is CASSLGTGNVYSNQPQHF. DNA for the CDR3: TGTGCCAGCAGTTTAGGTACAGGGAACGTTTATAGCAATCAGCCCCAGCATTTT.

This clone was counted between two and nine times. V usage is TRBV7-9 and J usage is TRBJ2-1; 7 positions match TRBD2. After removal of 1 base from V and 6 bases from J, the junction contained 6 bases not matched to a gene. CDR3 length: 15 amino acids. Germline lookup yields CDR1 SEHNR and CDR2 FQNEAQ (reference sequence). The CDR3 nucleotides read TGTGCCAGCAGCTTAGGGTCGGGGGGAATCAATGAGCAGTTCTTC. This encodes CASSLGSGGINEQFF.

The rearrangement uses TRBV30 and TRBJ2-3; maybe TRBD1 (5 bases). Between the trimmed V and J ends, which lost 1 base and 6 bases, there was a span of 17 bases. This CDR3 region has 15 residues. The germline V gene encodes CDR1 GTSNPN and CDR2 SVGIG (reference sequence). The CDR3 DNA follows: TGTGCCTGGAGTGGGGTTGGGGCCCCTGGGGATACGCAGTATTTT. It encodes CAWSGVGAPGDTQYF.